This T cell receptor beta chain was profiled in a study of metastatic and nonmetastatic thyroid tumors (dated by TCRdb to the early 2020s). About the full investigation: Repertoires from peripheral blood and from tumor or nodule tissue samples of malignant and benign thyroid patients were compared. Results the study describes overall, beyond this receptor: In both blood and tumor samples, malignant tumors were reported to have significantly higher TCR beta diversity than benign nodules.

The library was generated by PCR. The data were produced on an Illumina HiSeq 4000. High-throughput sequencing was used to profile the TCR beta-chain CDR3 region of each patient. On the authors' methods: Drawing on CDR3 differences between clinicopathological groups, the researchers built a classifier meant to tell apart patients with distant-metastatic papillary thyroid cancer. Repertoire diversity was assessed with the Shannon index, and tumor-blood repertoire similarity with the Morisita-Horn index. In TCRdb, the public reads were trimmed at Q25 with fastp and aligned with MiXCR, with productive beta chains retained. Here the V and J calls rest on TCRdb's processing, not on the authors' analysis. The sample yields roughly 14,000 clones; roughly a third were counted once. The ten largest clonotypes hold 9.5% to 12% of the sample. Many counts were recorded for this clone. Its antigen has not been determined. No quality values exist for individual bases; no much larger clone is one base distant.

CDR1 and CDR2 were assigned from the germline V gene as SNHLY and FYNNEI. The CDR3 runs 12 residues from the cysteine to the phenylalanine. Just CDR3 DNA is preserved here, 36 bases in frame from base 1. V is reduced by 4 bases and J by 3 bases, leaving a spacing of 7 bases between them. Before undergoing thyroid surgery, none of the patients had been given any kind of treatment. Patient clinical samples collected from about 2012 to 2019 were retrospectively analysed using T-cell receptor beta sequencing. Sample: tumor tissue. In this chain, TRBV2 is recombined with TRBJ2-7; the D gene could be TRBD1 or TRBD2, each one agreeing over 5 bases. This TCR derives from a male donor with papillary thyroid cancer or a benign thyroid nodule (not recorded which). Some clones in this sample may be carry-over from other donors' samples. In nucleotides, the sequence is TGTGCCAGCAGTGTGGGGGTCTACGAGCAGTACTTC. The resulting protein is CASSVGVYEQYF.